A few counts support the clone carrying this T cell receptor beta chain. These data belong to a study of blood T cell repertoires in COVID-19. Study overall: Material from acute and convalescent COVID-19 was sourced from the United States, Italy and Spain. T cells, B-cell-depleted T cells, or PBMCs supplied cDNA or gDNA.

Per the study methods: Counts of nucleated cells, estimated from reference gene primer amplification, were obtained. Data came from immunoSEQ multiplex PCR; TCRdb stores just in-frame clones and leaves some out. V, J and clone size reflect that table, while D and trimming were determined from the DNA. The sample comprises approximately 190,000 clones, 80% to 85% of which are singletons, and around 21% rests with the top ten. The specimen sequenced was peripheral blood. The receptor was derived from a human donor in a cohort sampled during active COVID-19.

The CDR3, as DNA: TGTGCCAGTAGTATCCCCTTAGCGGGAGGGAACACCGGGGAGCTGTTTTTT. It translates to CASSIPLAGGNTGELFF. The chain carries TRBV19 and TRBJ2-2; 10 positions agree with TRBD2. The germline gives CDR1 LNHDA, CDR2 SQIVND (reference sequence). This CDR3 region has 17 residues. Trimming removed 3 bases from V and 1 base from J; junction bases left unmatched: 5.